This TCR beta chain was identified in a study of breast tumors, draining lymph nodes, adjacent tissues. TCRdb ran MiXCR on the multiplex PCR reads and lists one entry per CDR3 protein. The repertoire holds around 100,000 distinct CDR3 sequences, with approximately 21% as singletons. Samples came from axillary lymph nodes draining the breast cancer. This clonotype occurred many times. V lost 0 bases and J 2 bases, leaving 9 bases between the germline ends. Germline lookup yields CDR1 SGHRS and CDR2 YFSETQ. The CDR3 is 15 residues long. The clonotype comes from a female donor with breast cancer. Some clones in this sample may be carry-over from other donors' samples. Sequences were obtained from axillary lymph node tissue. V usage is TRBV5-1 and J usage is TRBJ1-5, with a weak D call TRBD1 (5 bases). CDR3 sequence (DNA): TGCGCCAGCAGCTTGGGGCCGGGGGGCAATCAGCCCCAGCATTTT. Protein sequence: CASSLGPGGNQPQHF.